This TCR beta chain was sequenced during a study of cytomegalovirus exposure and HLA in healthy donors. Study context: Counted in an early data release were 75 million to 85 million unique TCRs from HLA-typed donors. Notes on the study in general: Later analysis demonstrated an association between a missense DCLRE1C variant and TCR beta V- and J-gene trimming.

Researchers ran the PCR with 60 Vbeta and 13 Jbeta primers. Assay: immunoSEQ multiplex PCR; the TCRdb copy retains only in-frame clones and omits some. Of 120,000 to 150,000 clones in the sample, 80% to 85% are singletons; the top ten hold around 1.3%. Per the germline V gene, CDR1 is SGHTA and CDR2 is FQGTGA. The CDR3 covers 15 residues. J lost 4 bases, V lost 5 bases, and 10 bases had no gene match. This clone has more than one count but fewer than ten. Its antigen is currently unknown. Sample: PBMCs. The rearrangement uses TRBV7-3 and TRBJ1-1; 7 nucleotides match TRBD1. The TCR originated in a male donor in good health and CMV-seropositive. CDR3 sequence reads: CASSPLGSGGTEAFF. Written as DNA, the CDR3 is TGTGCCAGCAGCCCTTTGGGGTCAGGGGGCACTGAAGCTTTCTTT.